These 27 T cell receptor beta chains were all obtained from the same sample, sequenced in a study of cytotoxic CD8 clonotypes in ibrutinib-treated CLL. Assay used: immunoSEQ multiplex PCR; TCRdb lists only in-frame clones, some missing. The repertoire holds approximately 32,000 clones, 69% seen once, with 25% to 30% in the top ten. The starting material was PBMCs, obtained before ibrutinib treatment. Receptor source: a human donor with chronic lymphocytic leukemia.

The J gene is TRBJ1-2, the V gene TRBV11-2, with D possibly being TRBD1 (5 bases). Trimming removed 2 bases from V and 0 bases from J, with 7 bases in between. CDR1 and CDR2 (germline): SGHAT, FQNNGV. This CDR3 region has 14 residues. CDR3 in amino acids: CASSLIQANYGYTF. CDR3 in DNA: TGTGCCAGCAGCTTAATACAGGCTAACTATGGCTACACCTTC.

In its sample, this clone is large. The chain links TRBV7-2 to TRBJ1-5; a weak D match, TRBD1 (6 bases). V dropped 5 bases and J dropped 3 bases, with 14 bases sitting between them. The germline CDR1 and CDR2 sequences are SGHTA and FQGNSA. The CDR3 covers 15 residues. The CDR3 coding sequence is TGTGCCAGCAGCGACACAGGGTATTTCAATCAGCCCCAGCATTTT. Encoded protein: CASSDTGYFNQPQHF.

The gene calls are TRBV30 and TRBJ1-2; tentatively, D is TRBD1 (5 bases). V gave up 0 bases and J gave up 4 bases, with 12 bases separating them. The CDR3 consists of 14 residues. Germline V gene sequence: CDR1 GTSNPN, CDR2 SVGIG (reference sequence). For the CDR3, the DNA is TGTGCCTGGAGTGTTACCAGGGAGGCCTATGGCTACACCTTC. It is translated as CAWSVTREAYGYTF. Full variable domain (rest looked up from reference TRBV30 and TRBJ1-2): SQTIHQWPATLVQPVGSPLSLECTVEGTSNPNLYWYRQAAGRGLQLLFYSVGIGQISSEVPQNLSASRPQDRQFILSSKKLLLSDSGFYLCAWSVTREAYGYTFGSGTRLTVV.

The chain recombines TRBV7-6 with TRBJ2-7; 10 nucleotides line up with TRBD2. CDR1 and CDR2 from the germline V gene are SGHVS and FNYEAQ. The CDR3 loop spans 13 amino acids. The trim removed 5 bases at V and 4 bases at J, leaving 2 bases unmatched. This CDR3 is CASSPSGRYEQYF. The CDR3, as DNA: TGTGCCAGCAGCCCTAGCGGGAGATACGAGCAGTACTTC.

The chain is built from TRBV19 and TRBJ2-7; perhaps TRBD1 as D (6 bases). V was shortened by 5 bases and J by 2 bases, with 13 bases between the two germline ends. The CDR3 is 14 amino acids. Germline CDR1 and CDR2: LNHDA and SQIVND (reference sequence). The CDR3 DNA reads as TGTGCCAGTAGTCCTAAGACAGGAACCTACGAGCAGTACTTC. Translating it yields CASSPKTGTYEQYF.

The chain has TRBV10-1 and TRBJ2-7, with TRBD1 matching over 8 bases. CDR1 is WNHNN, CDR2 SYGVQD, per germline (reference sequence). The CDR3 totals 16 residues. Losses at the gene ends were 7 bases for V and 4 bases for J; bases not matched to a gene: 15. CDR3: CASTILPTGGLYEQYF. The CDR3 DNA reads TGCGCCAGCACCATCCTGCCAACAGGGGGTCTGTACGAGCAGTACTTC.

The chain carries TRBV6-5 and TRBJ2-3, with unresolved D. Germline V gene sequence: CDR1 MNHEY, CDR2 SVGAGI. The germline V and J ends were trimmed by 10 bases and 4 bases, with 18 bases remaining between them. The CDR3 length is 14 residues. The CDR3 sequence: CATSRSAYADTQYF. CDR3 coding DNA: TGTGCCACCAGCAGGTCAGCCTATGCAGATACGCAGTATTTT.

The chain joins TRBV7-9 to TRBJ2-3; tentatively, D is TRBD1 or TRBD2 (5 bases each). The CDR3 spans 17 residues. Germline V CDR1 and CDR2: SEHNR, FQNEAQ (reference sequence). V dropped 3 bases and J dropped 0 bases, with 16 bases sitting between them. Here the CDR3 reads CASSFPAGTTSTDTQYF. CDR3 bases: TGTGCCAGCAGCTTCCCGGCCGGGACCACAAGCACAGATACGCAGTATTTT.

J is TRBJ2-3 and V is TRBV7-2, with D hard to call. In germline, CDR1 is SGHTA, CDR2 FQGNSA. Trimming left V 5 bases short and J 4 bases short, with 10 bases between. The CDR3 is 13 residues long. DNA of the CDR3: TGTGCCAGCAGCGTCAGGTGGGCAGATACGCAGTATTTT. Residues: CASSVRWADTQYF.

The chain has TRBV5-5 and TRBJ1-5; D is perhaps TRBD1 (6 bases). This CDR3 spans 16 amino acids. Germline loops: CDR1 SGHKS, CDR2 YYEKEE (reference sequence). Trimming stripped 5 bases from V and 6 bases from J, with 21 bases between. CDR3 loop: CASSLIDRRSVQPQHF. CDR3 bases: TGTGCCAGCAGTTTAATTGACAGGCGATCCGTTCAGCCCCAGCATTTT.

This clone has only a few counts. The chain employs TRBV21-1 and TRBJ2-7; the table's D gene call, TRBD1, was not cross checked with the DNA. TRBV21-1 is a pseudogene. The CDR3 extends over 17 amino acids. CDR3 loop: CASSKGRDRGRGYEQYF. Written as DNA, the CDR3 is TGTGCCAGCAGCAAAGGAAGGGACAGGGGAAGGGGCTACGAGCAGTACTTC.

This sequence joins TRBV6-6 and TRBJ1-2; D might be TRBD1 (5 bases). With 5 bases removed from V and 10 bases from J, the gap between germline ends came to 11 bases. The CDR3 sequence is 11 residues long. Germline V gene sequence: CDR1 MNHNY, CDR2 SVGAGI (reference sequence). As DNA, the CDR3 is TGTGCCAGCAGTGCTCGGGACCTCTACACCTTC. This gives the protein CASSARDLYTF.

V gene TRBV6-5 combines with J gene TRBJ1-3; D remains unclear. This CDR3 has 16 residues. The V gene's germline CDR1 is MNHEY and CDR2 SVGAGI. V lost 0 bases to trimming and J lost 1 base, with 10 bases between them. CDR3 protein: CASSYSLGESGNTIYF. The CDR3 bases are TGTGCCAGCAGTTACTCTCTGGGTGAATCTGGAAACACCATATATTTT.

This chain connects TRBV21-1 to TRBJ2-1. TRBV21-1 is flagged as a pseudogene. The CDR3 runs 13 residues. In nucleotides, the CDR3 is TGTGCCAGCAGCAAAGATCTAGGGAAACAACCTTTCTTC. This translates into CASSKDLGKQPFF.

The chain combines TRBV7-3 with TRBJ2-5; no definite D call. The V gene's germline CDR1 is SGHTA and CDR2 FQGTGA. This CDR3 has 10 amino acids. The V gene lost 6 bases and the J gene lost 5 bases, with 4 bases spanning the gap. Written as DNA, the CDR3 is TGTGCCAGCAGTCGGGAGACCCAGTACTTC. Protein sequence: CASSRETQYF.

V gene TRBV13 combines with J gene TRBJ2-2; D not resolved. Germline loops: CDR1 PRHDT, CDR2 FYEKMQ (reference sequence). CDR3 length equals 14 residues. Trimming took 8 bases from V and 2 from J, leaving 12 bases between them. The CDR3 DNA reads TGTGCCAGCGTTTTAGTGGGAAACACCGGGGAGCTGTTTTTT. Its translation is CASVLVGNTGELFF.

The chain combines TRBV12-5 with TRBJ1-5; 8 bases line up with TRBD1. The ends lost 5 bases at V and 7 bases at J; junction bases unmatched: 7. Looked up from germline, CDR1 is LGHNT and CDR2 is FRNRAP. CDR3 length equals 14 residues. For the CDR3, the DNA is TGTGCTAGTGGTCCGGGACAGGCTCAACAGCCCCAGCATTTT. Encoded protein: CASGPGQAQQPQHF.

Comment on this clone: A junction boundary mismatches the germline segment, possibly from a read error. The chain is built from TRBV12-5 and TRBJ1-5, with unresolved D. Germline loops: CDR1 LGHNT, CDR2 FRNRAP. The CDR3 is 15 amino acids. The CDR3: CASGLVEDLDQPQHF. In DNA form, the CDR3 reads TGTGCTAGTGGCTTGGTTGAGGATTTAGATCAGCCCCAGCATTTT. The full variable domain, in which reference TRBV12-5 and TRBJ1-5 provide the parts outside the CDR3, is DARVTQTPRHKVTEMGQEVTMRCQPILGHNTVFWYRQTMMQGLELLAYFRNRAPLDDSGMPKDRFSAEMPDATLATLKIQPSEPRDSAVYFCASGLVEDLDQPQHFGDGTRLSIL.

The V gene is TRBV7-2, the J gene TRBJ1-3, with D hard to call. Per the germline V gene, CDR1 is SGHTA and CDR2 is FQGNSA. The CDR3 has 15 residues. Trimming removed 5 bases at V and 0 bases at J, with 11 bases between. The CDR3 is CASSTQGPSGNTIYF. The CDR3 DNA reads TGTGCCAGCAGCACCCAAGGCCCCTCTGGAAACACCATATATTTT.

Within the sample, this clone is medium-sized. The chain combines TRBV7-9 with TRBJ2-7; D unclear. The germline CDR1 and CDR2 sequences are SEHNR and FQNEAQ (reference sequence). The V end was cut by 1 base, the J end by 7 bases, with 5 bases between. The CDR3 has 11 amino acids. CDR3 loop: CASSLDEEQYF. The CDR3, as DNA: TGTGCCAGCAGCTTAGATGAGGAGCAGTACTTC.

This chain's CDR3 is CASSFFSSGRATDTQYF. CDR3 DNA: TGTGCCAGCAGCTTCTTTTCTAGCGGGAGGGCGACTGATACGCAGTATTTT. The chain employs TRBV7-3 and TRBJ2-3; TRBD2 agrees at 12 bases. Germline V gene sequence: CDR1 SGHTA, CDR2 FQGTGA. The trim removed 3 bases at V and 6 bases at J, leaving 10 bases unmatched. This CDR3 is built from 17 residues.

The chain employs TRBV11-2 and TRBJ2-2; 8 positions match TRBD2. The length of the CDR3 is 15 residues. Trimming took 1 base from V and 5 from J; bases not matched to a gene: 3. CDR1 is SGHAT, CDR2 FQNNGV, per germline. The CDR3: CASSLVTSVTGELFF. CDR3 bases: TGTGCCAGCAGCTTAGTGACTAGCGTTACCGGGGAGCTGTTTTTT.

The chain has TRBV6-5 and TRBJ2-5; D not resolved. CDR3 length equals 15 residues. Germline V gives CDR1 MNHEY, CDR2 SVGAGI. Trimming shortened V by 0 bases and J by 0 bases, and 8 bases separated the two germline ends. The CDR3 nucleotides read TGTGCCAGCAGTTACTCGGACGGGTACCAAGAGACCCAGTACTTC. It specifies CASSYSDGYQETQYF.

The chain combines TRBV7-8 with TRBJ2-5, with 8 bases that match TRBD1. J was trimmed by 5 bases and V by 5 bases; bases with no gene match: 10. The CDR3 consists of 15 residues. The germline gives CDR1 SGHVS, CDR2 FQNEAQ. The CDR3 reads CASSPTGQGGETQYF. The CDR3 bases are TGTGCCAGCAGCCCTACCGGACAGGGCGGGGAGACCCAGTACTTC.

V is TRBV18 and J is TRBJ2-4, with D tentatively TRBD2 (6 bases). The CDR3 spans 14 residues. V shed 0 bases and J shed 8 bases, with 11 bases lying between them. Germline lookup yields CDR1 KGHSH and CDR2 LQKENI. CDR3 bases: TGTGCCAGCTCACCACCGTGGGGGGATGACATTCAGTACTTC. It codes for CASSPPWGDDIQYF.

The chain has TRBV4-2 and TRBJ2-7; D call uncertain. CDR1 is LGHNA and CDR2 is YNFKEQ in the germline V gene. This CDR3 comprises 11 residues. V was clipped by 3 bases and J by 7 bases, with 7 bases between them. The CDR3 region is CASSHVGEQYF. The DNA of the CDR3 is TGTGCCAGCAGCCATGTGGGGGAGCAGTACTTC.

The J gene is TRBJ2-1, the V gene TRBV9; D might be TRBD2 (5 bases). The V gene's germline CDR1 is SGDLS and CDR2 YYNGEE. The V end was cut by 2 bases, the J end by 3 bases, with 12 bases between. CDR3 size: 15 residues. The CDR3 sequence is CASSVSSGYYNEQFF. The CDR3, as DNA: TGTGCCAGCAGCGTCTCCAGCGGTTACTACAATGAGCAGTTCTTC.